One T cell receptor (beta chain) is described in this entry. What it binds is not known. This specimen belongs to a study of cytomegalovirus exposure and HLA in healthy donors. Study background: The study's early data release held about 85 million unique TCRs from HLA-typed donors.

The PCR contained 60 Vbeta and 13 Jbeta primers. Clones were sequenced by immunoSEQ multiplex PCR, and TCRdb holds only the in-frame ones, with some missing. This table holds about 170,000 clones. Healthy donors of bone marrow made up the group. General study findings and limits: The presence/absence work took it that sequencing depth was about the same across donors.

The CDR3 runs 14 residues. Germline CDR1 reads LNHDA; CDR2 reads SQIVND (reference sequence). Unmatched junction bases numbered 5, after V lost 5 bases and J lost 5 bases. The sample comprised PBMCs. The clonotype comes from a woman aged 18-35 years in good health and CMV-seropositive. The rearrangement joins TRBV19 to TRBJ2-2; 7 bases line up with TRBD2. CDR3 loop: CASSLGRATGELFF. Here the CDR3 DNA reads TGTGCCAGTAGTCTGGGGAGGGCGACCGGGGAGCTGTTTTTT.